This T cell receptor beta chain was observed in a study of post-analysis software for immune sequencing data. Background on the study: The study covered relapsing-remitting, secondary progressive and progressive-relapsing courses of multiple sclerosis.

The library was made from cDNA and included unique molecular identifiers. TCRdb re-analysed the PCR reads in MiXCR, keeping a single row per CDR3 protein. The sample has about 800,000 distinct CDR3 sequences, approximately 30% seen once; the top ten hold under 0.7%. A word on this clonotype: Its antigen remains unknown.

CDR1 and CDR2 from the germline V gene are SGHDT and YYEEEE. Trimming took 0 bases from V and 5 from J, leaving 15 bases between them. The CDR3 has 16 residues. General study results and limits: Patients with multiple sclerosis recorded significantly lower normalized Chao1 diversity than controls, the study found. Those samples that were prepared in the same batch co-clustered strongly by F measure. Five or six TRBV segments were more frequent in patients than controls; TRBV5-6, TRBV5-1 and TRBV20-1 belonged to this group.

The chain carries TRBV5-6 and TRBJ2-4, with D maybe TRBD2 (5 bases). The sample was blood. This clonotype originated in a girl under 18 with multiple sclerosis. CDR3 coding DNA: TGTGCCAGCAGCTTGGGAGGCGGGTGGCCGGAAAACATTCAGTACTTC. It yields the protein CASSLGGGWPENIQYF.